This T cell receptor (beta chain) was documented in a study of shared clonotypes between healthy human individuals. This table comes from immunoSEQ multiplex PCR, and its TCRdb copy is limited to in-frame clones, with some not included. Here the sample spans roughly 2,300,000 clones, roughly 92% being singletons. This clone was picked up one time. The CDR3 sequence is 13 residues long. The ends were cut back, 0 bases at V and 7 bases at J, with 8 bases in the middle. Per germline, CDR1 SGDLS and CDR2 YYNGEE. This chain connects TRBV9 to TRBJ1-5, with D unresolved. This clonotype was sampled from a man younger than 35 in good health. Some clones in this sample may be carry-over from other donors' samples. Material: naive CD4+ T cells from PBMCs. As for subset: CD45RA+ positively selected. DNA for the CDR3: TGTGCCAGCAGCGTAGGGACGGCCCAGCCCCAGCATTTT. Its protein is CASSVGTAQPQHF.